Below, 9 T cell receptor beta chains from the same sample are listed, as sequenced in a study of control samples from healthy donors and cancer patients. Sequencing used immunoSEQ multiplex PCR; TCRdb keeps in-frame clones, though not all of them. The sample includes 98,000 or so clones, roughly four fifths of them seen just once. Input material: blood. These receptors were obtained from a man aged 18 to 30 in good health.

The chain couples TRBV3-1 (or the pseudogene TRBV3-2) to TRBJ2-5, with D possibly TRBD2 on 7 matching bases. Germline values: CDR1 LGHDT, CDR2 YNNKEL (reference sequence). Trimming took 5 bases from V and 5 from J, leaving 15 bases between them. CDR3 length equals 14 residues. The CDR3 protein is CASSLSRGAETQYF. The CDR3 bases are TGTGCCAGCAGCTTATCCCGGGGGGCGGAGACCCAGTACTTC.

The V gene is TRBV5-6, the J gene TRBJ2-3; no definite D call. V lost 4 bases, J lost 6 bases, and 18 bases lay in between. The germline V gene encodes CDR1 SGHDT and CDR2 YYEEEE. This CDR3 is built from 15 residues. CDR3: CASSPTQDHGDTQYF. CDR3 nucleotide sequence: TGTGCCAGCAGCCCCACCCAGGATCACGGGGATACGCAGTATTTT.

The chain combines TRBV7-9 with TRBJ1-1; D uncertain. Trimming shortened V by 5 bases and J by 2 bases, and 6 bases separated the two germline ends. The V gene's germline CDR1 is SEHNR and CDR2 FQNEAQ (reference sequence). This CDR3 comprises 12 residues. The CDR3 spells CASSIHNTEAFF. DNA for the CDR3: TGTGCCAGCAGCATCCACAACACTGAAGCTTTCTTT. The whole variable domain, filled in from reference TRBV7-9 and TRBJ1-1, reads DTGVSQNPRHKITKRGQNVTFRCDPISEHNRLYWYRQTLGQGPEFLTYFQNEAQLEKSRLLSDRFSAERPKGSFSTLEIQRTEQGDSAMYLCASSIHNTEAFFGQGTRLTVV.

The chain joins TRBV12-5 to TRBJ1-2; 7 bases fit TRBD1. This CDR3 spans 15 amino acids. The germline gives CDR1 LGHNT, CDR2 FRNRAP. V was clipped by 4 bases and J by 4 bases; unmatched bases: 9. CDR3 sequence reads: CASGSTGAVLYGYTF. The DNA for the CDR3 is TGTGCTAGTGGTTCCACAGGGGCAGTTCTCTATGGCTACACCTTC.

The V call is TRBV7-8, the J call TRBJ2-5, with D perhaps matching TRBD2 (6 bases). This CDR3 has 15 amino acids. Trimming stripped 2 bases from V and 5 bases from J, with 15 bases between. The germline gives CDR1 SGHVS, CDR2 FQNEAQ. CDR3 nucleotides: TGTGCCAGCAGCTTAATGGGGTTAGCGGAGGAGACCCAGTACTTC. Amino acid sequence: CASSLMGLAEETQYF.

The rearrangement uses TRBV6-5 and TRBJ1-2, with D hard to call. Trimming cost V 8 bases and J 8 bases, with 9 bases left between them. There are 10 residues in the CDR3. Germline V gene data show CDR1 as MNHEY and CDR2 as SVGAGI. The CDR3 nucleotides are TGTGCCAGCTGGTCGCGAGGCTACACCTTC. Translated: CASWSRGYTF.

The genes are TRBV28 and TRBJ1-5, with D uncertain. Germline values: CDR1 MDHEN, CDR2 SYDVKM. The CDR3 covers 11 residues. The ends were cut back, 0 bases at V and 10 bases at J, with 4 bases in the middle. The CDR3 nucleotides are TGTGCCAGCAGTTTATGGGGACCCCAGCATTTT. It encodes CASSLWGPQHF.

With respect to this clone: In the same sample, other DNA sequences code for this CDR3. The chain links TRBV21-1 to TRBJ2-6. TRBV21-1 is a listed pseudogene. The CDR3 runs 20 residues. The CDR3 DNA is TGTGCCAGCAGCAAATGCGGGGAAGGTGGGGGCTCATCTGGGGCCAACGTCCTGACTTTC. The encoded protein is CASSKCGEGGGSSGANVLTF.

The CDR3 DNA is TGTGCCAGCAGCCTGGGGGACTCTCTTACGGGGGGTGAAGCTTTCTTT. Translating it yields CASSLGDSLTGGEAFF. The V and J genes are TRBV3-1 (or the pseudogene TRBV3-2) and TRBJ1-1, with a possible D match to TRBD1 (5 bases). The CDR3 spans 16 residues. Trimming removed 4 bases from V and 7 bases from J, with 22 bases in between. Germline lookup yields CDR1 LGHDT and CDR2 YNNKEL (reference sequence).